This T cell receptor beta chain was identified in a study of breast tumors, draining lymph nodes, adjacent tissues. Overall study results and limits: Data only fit, rather than demonstrated, lymph node origin of most tumor T cells. The data were judged consistent with most tumor T cells coming from lymph node and expanding in tumor. Tumors had less TCR diversity than lymph nodes, more than nontumor tissue.

Axillary draining lymph nodes of breast cancer patients supplied the node samples. TCRdb re-analysed the multiplex PCR reads in MiXCR, keeping a single row per CDR3 protein. The sample has a few hundred thousand distinct CDR3 sequences, 30% to 35% seen once; the top ten hold approximately 3.6%. Trimming left V 7 bases short and J 2 bases short, with 14 bases between. There are 14 residues in the CDR3. Germline loops: CDR1 MNHEY, CDR2 SVGEGT. In this sample, this clonotype turned up a few times. Its antigen is currently unknown. This chain joins TRBV6-2 or TRBV6-3 and TRBJ1-2; weak D call: TRBD1 (5 bases). The TCR was taken from a female donor with breast cancer. Some clones in this sample may be carry-over from other donors' samples. Material for sequencing was axillary lymph node tissue. This CDR3 is CASTPGTGNYGYTF. CDR3 bases: TGTGCCAGCACCCCCGGGACTGGAAACTATGGCTACACCTTC.